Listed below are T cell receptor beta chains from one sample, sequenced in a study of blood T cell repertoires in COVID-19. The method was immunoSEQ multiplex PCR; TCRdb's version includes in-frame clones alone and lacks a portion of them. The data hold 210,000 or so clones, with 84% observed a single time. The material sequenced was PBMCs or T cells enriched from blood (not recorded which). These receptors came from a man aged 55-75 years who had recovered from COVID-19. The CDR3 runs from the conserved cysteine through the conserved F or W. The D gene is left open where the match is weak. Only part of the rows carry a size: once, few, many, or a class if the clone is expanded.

CDR3aa: CASSLGTSGGAHEQFF
CDR3nt: TGCGCCAGCAGCTTGGGTACTAGCGGGGGGGCCCATGAGCAGTTCTTC
j_gene: TRBJ2-1
len: 16
abundance: .
v_gene: TRBV5-1
d_gene: TRBD2

CDR3aa: CASSITGHGPQHF
CDR3nt: TGTGCCAGCAGTATTACAGGGCATGGGCCCCAGCATTTT
j_gene: TRBJ1-5
len: 13
abundance: .
v_gene: TRBV12-3/TRBV12-4
d_gene: .

CDR3aa: CASSHQQRDGYTF
CDR3nt: TGCGCCAGCAGCCACCAACAGAGGGATGGCTACACCTTC
j_gene: TRBJ1-2
len: 13
abundance: .
v_gene: TRBV4-3
d_gene: .

CDR3aa: CASSQEVRVTEYLNEKLFF
CDR3nt: TGTGCCAGCAGCCAAGAGGTCCGAGTCACGGAGTACCTTAATGAAAAACTGTTTTTT
j_gene: TRBJ1-4
len: 19
abundance: .
v_gene: TRBV4-2
d_gene: .

CDR3aa: CASSPPGGRRTEAFF
CDR3nt: TGTGCCAGCAGCCCTCCGGGAGGGCGGCGGACTGAAGCTTTCTTT
j_gene: TRBJ1-1
len: 15
abundance: once
v_gene: TRBV7-9
d_gene: .

CDR3aa: CASSPPTGGYNEQFF
CDR3nt: TGTGCCAGCTCACCACCAACAGGGGGATACAATGAGCAGTTCTTC
j_gene: TRBJ2-1
len: 15
abundance: .
v_gene: TRBV18
d_gene: TRBD1

CDR3aa: CASSLRGGTYEQYF
CDR3nt: TGTGCCAGCAGCCTCCGTGGGGGGACCTACGAGCAGTACTTC
j_gene: TRBJ2-7
len: 14
abundance: once
v_gene: TRBV25-1
d_gene: .

CDR3aa: CASSPGSDRGKGYGYTF
CDR3nt: TGTGCCAGCAGCCCCGGATCCGACAGGGGGAAGGGTTATGGCTACACCTTC
j_gene: TRBJ1-2
len: 17
abundance: once
v_gene: TRBV4-2
d_gene: TRBD1

CDR3aa: CASSTPPWSEQFF
CDR3nt: TGTGCCAGTAGTACCCCCCCTTGGAGTGAGCAGTTCTTC
j_gene: TRBJ2-1
len: 13
abundance: .
v_gene: TRBV19
d_gene: .

CDR3aa: CASRPGNQETQYF
CDR3nt: TGTGCCAGCAGGCCAGGTAACCAAGAGACCCAGTACTTC
j_gene: TRBJ2-5
len: 13
abundance: once
v_gene: TRBV12-3/TRBV12-4
d_gene: .

CDR3aa: CASSLTGAYNEQFF
CDR3nt: TGTGCCAGCAGCTTAACGGGAGCCTACAATGAGCAGTTCTTC
j_gene: TRBJ2-1
len: 14
abundance: .
v_gene: TRBV7-9
d_gene: .

CDR3aa: CASSPGNYGYTF
CDR3nt: TGTGCCAGCAGTCCGGGTAACTATGGCTACACCTTC
j_gene: TRBJ1-2
len: 12
abundance: .
v_gene: TRBV6-2/TRBV6-3
d_gene: .

CDR3aa: CASSLASGGGQPQHF
CDR3nt: TGTGCCAGCAGCTTAGCGTCAGGGGGTGGTCAGCCCCAGCATTTT
j_gene: TRBJ1-5
len: 15
abundance: .
v_gene: TRBV7-6
d_gene: TRBD1

CDR3aa: CASSVDRFSYEQYF
CDR3nt: TGTGCCAGCAGCGTCGACAGGTTTTCCTACGAGCAGTACTTC
j_gene: TRBJ2-7
len: 14
abundance: .
v_gene: TRBV9
d_gene: .

CDR3aa: CASSYRTGGFNSPLHF
CDR3nt: TGTGCCAGCAGTTACCGGACAGGGGGCTTTAATTCACCCCTCCACTTT
j_gene: TRBJ1-6
len: 16
abundance: few
v_gene: TRBV6-5
d_gene: TRBD1

CDR3aa: CASRPGTGGYQPQHF
CDR3nt: TGTGCCAGTAGACCCGGGACAGGGGGTTATCAGCCCCAGCATTTT
j_gene: TRBJ1-5
len: 15
abundance: once
v_gene: TRBV19
d_gene: TRBD1

CDR3aa: CASGTHYRVSYEQYF
CDR3nt: TGTGCTAGTGGCACCCACTACAGGGTTTCCTACGAGCAGTACTTC
j_gene: TRBJ2-7
len: 15
abundance: .
v_gene: TRBV12-5
d_gene: .

CDR3aa: CASSRTGSPSGNTIYF
CDR3nt: TGTGCCAGCTCACGCACAGGGAGTCCGTCTGGAAACACCATATATTTT
j_gene: TRBJ1-3
len: 16
abundance: .
v_gene: TRBV18
d_gene: .

CDR3aa: CASSQRSGGQETQYF
CDR3nt: TGTGCCAGCAGCCAACGTAGCGGGGGCCAAGAGACCCAGTACTTC
j_gene: TRBJ2-5
len: 15
abundance: .
v_gene: TRBV4-2
d_gene: TRBD2

CDR3aa: CASSKRGTGITYEQYF
CDR3nt: TGTGCCAGCAGCAAAAGGGGGACAGGGATTACCTACGAGCAGTACTTC
j_gene: TRBJ2-7
len: 16
abundance: .
v_gene: TRBV21-1
d_gene: .

CDR3aa: CASSTTGPYGYTF
CDR3nt: TGTGCCAGCAGTACGACAGGTCCCTATGGCTACACCTTC
j_gene: TRBJ1-2
len: 13
abundance: .
v_gene: TRBV6-2/TRBV6-3
d_gene: .

CDR3aa: CASSVTGRYGYTF
CDR3nt: TGTGCCAGCAGCGTGACAGGGAGGTATGGCTACACCTTC
j_gene: TRBJ1-2
len: 13
abundance: few
v_gene: TRBV9
d_gene: TRBD1

CDR3aa: CASSQSRGSLFF
CDR3nt: TGCGCCAGCAGTCAATCTCGGGGTAGCCTGTTTTTT
j_gene: TRBJ1-4
len: 12
abundance: .
v_gene: TRBV23-1
d_gene: .

CDR3aa: CATGDRGGYNSPLHF
CDR3nt: TGTGCCACTGGGGACAGGGGCGGATATAATTCACCCCTCCACTTT
j_gene: TRBJ1-6
len: 15
abundance: .
v_gene: TRBV19
d_gene: TRBD1

CDR3aa: CSVPRIQGYNEQFF
CDR3nt: TGCAGCGTCCCAAGGATCCAGGGCTACAATGAGCAGTTCTTC
j_gene: TRBJ2-1
len: 14
abundance: .
v_gene: TRBV29-1
d_gene: .

CDR3aa: CATSRDVGTGANVLTF
CDR3nt: TGTGCCACCAGCAGAGATGTCGGGACTGGGGCCAACGTCCTGACTTTC
j_gene: TRBJ2-6
len: 16
abundance: .
v_gene: TRBV15
d_gene: .

CDR3aa: CASSFGTGWNQPQHF
CDR3nt: TGTGCCAGCAGCTTCGGGACAGGGTGGAATCAGCCCCAGCATTTT
j_gene: TRBJ1-5
len: 15
abundance: .
v_gene: TRBV5-6
d_gene: TRBD1

CDR3aa: CASSELTTGALNEQFF
CDR3nt: TGTGCCAGCAGTGAATTGACGACAGGTGCCCTAAATGAGCAGTTCTTC
j_gene: TRBJ2-1
len: 16
abundance: .
v_gene: TRBV6-1
d_gene: .

CDR3aa: CASGPSGGGNTIYF
CDR3nt: TGTGCTAGTGGCCCTTCCGGGGGAGGAAACACCATATATTTT
j_gene: TRBJ1-3
len: 14
abundance: .
v_gene: TRBV12-5
d_gene: .

CDR3aa: CASSQGADLNTEAFF
CDR3nt: TGCGCCAGCAGCCAAGGGGCAGACCTGAACACTGAAGCTTTCTTT
j_gene: TRBJ1-1
len: 15
abundance: .
v_gene: TRBV4-3
d_gene: .

CDR3aa: CASSGLQATAYNEQFF
CDR3nt: TGTGCCAGCAGTGGGCTACAGGCGACGGCGTACAATGAGCAGTTCTTC
j_gene: TRBJ2-1
len: 16
abundance: .
v_gene: TRBV6-1
d_gene: .

CDR3aa: CASSFQGGGFETQYF
CDR3nt: TGCGCCAGCAGCTTCCAAGGAGGGGGCTTCGAGACCCAGTACTTC
j_gene: TRBJ2-5
len: 15
abundance: .
v_gene: TRBV5-1
d_gene: .

CDR3aa: CASSLSSVGGELFF
CDR3nt: TGTGCCAGCAGCTTATCTTCAGTTGGCGGGGAGCTGTTTTTT
j_gene: TRBJ2-2
len: 14
abundance: .
v_gene: TRBV7-8
d_gene: .

CDR3aa: CASGRPKETQYF
CDR3nt: TGTGCCAGTGGGCGACCCAAAGAGACCCAGTACTTC
j_gene: TRBJ2-5
len: 12
abundance: .
v_gene: TRBV2
d_gene: .

CDR3aa: CASSLIPYIAGPPNEQFF
CDR3nt: TGTGCCAGCAGCTTAATCCCCTATATAGCGGGGCCCCCCAATGAGCAGTTCTTC
j_gene: TRBJ2-1
len: 18
abundance: .
v_gene: TRBV13
d_gene: TRBD2

CDR3aa: CASSLAVRTGSGYTF
CDR3nt: TGTGCCAGCAGCTTAGCTGTGAGGACAGGCTCTGGCTACACCTTC
j_gene: TRBJ1-2
len: 15
abundance: .
v_gene: TRBV7-8
d_gene: TRBD1

CDR3aa: CASSLRTSGGAIDEQFF
CDR3nt: TGTGCCAGCAGCCTCCGGACTAGCGGGGGGGCGATCGATGAGCAGTTCTTC
j_gene: TRBJ2-1
len: 17
abundance: .
v_gene: TRBV7-2
d_gene: TRBD2

CDR3aa: CASRTGDEAFF
CDR3nt: TGCGCCAGCAGGACAGGGGATGAAGCTTTCTTT
j_gene: TRBJ1-1
len: 11
abundance: .
v_gene: TRBV5-1
d_gene: TRBD1

CDR3aa: CASSSRTGGRSPLHF
CDR3nt: TGTGCCAGCAGCTCCCGGACAGGGGGCCGTTCACCCCTCCACTTT
j_gene: TRBJ1-6
len: 15
abundance: .
v_gene: TRBV11-3
d_gene: TRBD1

CDR3aa: CASNPRVSYNEQFF
CDR3nt: TGTGCCAGCAACCCCCGGGTTTCCTACAATGAGCAGTTCTTC
j_gene: TRBJ2-1
len: 14
abundance: .
v_gene: TRBV5-8
d_gene: .

CDR3aa: CASSELRGLGGEKLFF
CDR3nt: TGTGCCAGCAGTGAATTACGTGGGTTGGGGGGTGAAAAACTGTTTTTT
j_gene: TRBJ1-4
len: 16
abundance: .
v_gene: TRBV25-1
d_gene: .

CDR3aa: CASSLTPGTRDNEQFF
CDR3nt: TGTGCCAGCAGCTTGACCCCCGGGACTAGAGACAATGAGCAGTTCTTC
j_gene: TRBJ2-1
len: 16
abundance: .
v_gene: TRBV5-4
d_gene: TRBD2

CDR3aa: CASSQLLTGTGEIF
CDR3nt: TGCGCCAGCAGTCAATTACTTACCGGGACAGGTGAAATTTTT
j_gene: TRBJ1-4
len: 14
abundance: .
v_gene: TRBV23-1
d_gene: TRBD1

CDR3aa: CATSPPTGAPTEAFF
CDR3nt: TGTGCCACCAGCCCACCGACAGGGGCCCCCACTGAAGCTTTCTTT
j_gene: TRBJ1-1
len: 15
abundance: .
v_gene: TRBV15
d_gene: TRBD1

CDR3aa: CASSIDRESGNTIYF
CDR3nt: TGTGCCAGTAGTATTGACAGGGAATCTGGAAACACCATATATTTT
j_gene: TRBJ1-3
len: 15
abundance: .
v_gene: TRBV19
d_gene: TRBD1

CDR3aa: CASSLDTGVYYEQYF
CDR3nt: TGTGCCAGCAGCTTAGATACAGGGGTTTACTACGAGCAGTACTTC
j_gene: TRBJ2-7
len: 15
abundance: .
v_gene: TRBV7-9
d_gene: TRBD1